The present T cell receptor (beta chain) was sequenced within a study of blood T cell repertoires in COVID-19. On the study more broadly: Both acute and convalescent COVID-19 samples were obtained from the United States, Italy and Spain. Nucleic acid was either cDNA or gDNA, and it came from T cells, B-cell-depleted T cells, or PBMCs.

Germline loops: CDR1 SGHTA, CDR2 FQGNSA. The length of the CDR3 is 16 residues. Trimming took 5 bases from V and 2 from J; bases not matched to a gene: 9. The authors' processing: Researchers report that nucleated cell counts were estimated from reference gene primer amplification. The protocol was immunoSEQ multiplex PCR, while the TCRdb copy is restricted to in-frame clones and leaves out a portion. V, J and clone size reflect that table, while D and trimming were determined from the DNA. The sample lists about 150,000 clones; approximately 82% were seen once. This sequence joins TRBV7-2 and TRBJ1-5, with 7 bases fitting TRBD1. The TCR sequence derives from a woman in her sixties or seventies who had recovered from COVID-19. Specimen: peripheral blood. The CDR3 DNA reads TGTGCCAGCAGCCCAGCAGGGGGAATGGGCAATCAGCCCCAGCATTTT. This encodes CASSPAGGMGNQPQHF.